This entry lists 10 T cell receptor beta chains sequenced from one sample in a study of T cells in Graves' hyperthyroidism and ophthalmopathy (dated by TCRdb to between 2019 and 2020). The method was multiplex PCR. Sequencing relied on an Illumina HiSeq 2000. TCR beta CDR3 regions were amplified from RNA transcripts. For the first round of RT-PCR on the TCR CDR3, the HTBI primer set was used together with the Qiagen OneStep RT-PCR kit. TCRdb reworked the public reads: Q25 trimming with fastp, MiXCR clone assembly, productive beta chains retained. Rows are combined by CDR3 protein, so each entry shows the most common genes and DNA. Recorded for this sample are fewer than 350,000 distinct CDR3 sequences; roughly a fifth of them occurred a single time. The ten largest clones capture about 50% of the sample. Sequences were obtained from blood. The source of these receptors is a woman aged 45-65 years with Graves' hyperthyroidism.

The genes are TRBV28 and TRBJ2-5; tentatively, D is TRBD1 (5 bases). CDR3 length: 14 amino acids. Trimming left V 7 bases short and J 2 bases short, with 14 bases between. The germline V gene encodes CDR1 MDHEN and CDR2 SYDVKM. The CDR3 protein is CASKNRPQQETQYF. The DNA of the CDR3 is TGTGCCAGCAAAAACAGGCCGCAACAAGAGACCCAGTACTTC.

This chain joins TRBV27 and TRBJ1-1, with D hard to call. This CDR3 spans 18 amino acids. CDR1 is MNHEY and CDR2 is SMNVEV in the germline V gene (reference sequence). The V and J ends lost 0 bases and 1 base respectively, with 18 bases between them. The CDR3 loop is CASSLSSTFTRPNTEAFF. CDR3 nucleotides: TGTGCCAGCAGTTTATCGTCTACCTTCACCAGACCGAACACTGAAGCTTTCTTT.

This clonotype was seen many times. The chain uses TRBV7-2 and TRBJ2-1; D possibly corresponds to TRBD1 (5 bases). The V end lost 4 bases, the J end lost 2 bases, and 21 bases lay between the germline ends. The CDR3 runs 18 residues. Germline CDR1 reads SGHTA; CDR2 reads FQGNSA. In DNA, the CDR3 is TGTGCCAGCAGCTCCCCTAGAGGACAAACATGGGCCTACAATGAGCAGTTCTTC. It is translated as CASSSPRGQTWAYNEQFF.

At least ten counts were recorded for this clonotype. This chain links TRBV12-3 or TRBV12-4 with TRBJ2-2; D gene ambiguous. The ends were cut back, 4 bases at V and 1 base at J, with 7 bases in the middle. The CDR3 has 14 residues. CDR3 DNA: TGTGCCAGCAGTTCCGGTGAGAACACCGGGGAGCTGTTTTTT. Translated, it gives CASSSGENTGELFF.

This clonotype appeared a few times. This chain links TRBV2 with TRBJ1-6; D gene ambiguous. The CDR3 totals 14 residues. From germline, CDR1 is SNHLY and CDR2 FYNNEI. Trimming cost V 0 bases and J 10 bases, with 10 bases left between them. The CDR3 region is CASSEAFGPSPLHF. The CDR3 DNA reads as TGTGCCAGCAGTGAAGCGTTTGGGCCCTCACCCCTCCACTTT.

This clonotype was seen repeatedly, ten times or more. The rearrangement links TRBV18 to TRBJ2-1, with 10 bases that match TRBD2. CDR1 is KGHSH, CDR2 LQKENI, per germline. This CDR3 is built from 18 residues. The V and J ends lost 0 bases and 4 bases, in that order; junction bases with no gene match: 9. CDR3 sequence: CASSPPGPLAGEYNEQFF. In nucleotides, the CDR3 is TGTGCCAGCTCACCACCGGGGCCCCTAGCGGGGGAGTACAATGAGCAGTTCTTC.

V is TRBV11-1 and J is TRBJ2-1; D is uncertain. Germline V gives CDR1 SGHAT, CDR2 FQDESV (reference sequence). The CDR3 covers 12 residues. The V gene lost 6 bases and the J gene lost 8 bases, with 11 bases spanning the gap. This CDR3 reads CASSRSSDEQFF. The CDR3 DNA reads as TGTGCCAGCAGTCGATCTTCGGATGAGCAGTTCTTC. The full variable domain, with the rest looked up from reference TRBV11-1 and TRBJ2-1, is EAEVAQSPRYKITEKSQAVAFWCDPISGHATLYWYRQILGQGPELLVQFQDESVVDDSQLPKDRFSAERLKGVDSTLKIQPAELGDSAMYLCASSRSSDEQFFGPGTRLTVL.

This clonotype was seen many times. This chain uses TRBV28 with TRBJ2-7; 13 bases are shared with TRBD2. Germline V gene lookup returns CDR1 MDHEN and CDR2 SYDVKM. V dropped 5 bases and J dropped 4; count of bases not matched to a gene: 5. CDR3 length equals 15 residues. The CDR3 nucleotides are TGTGCCAGCAGTCTCTGGACTAGCGGGAGTTACGAGCAGTACTTC. It codes for CASSLWTSGSYEQYF.

There are a few counts of this clonotype. This chain connects TRBV7-3 to TRBJ2-7, with unresolved D. This CDR3 region has 15 residues. Germline CDR1 SGHTA, CDR2 FQGTGA. Trimming pared 1 base from V and 4 bases from J, leaving 14 bases between. DNA of the CDR3: TGTGCCAGCAGCTTAAATTTCGGACCAGGTTACGAGCAGTACTTC. This codes for CASSLNFGPGYEQYF. Full variable domain (missing parts from reference TRBV7-3 and TRBJ2-7): GAGVSQTPSNKVTEKGKYVELRCDPISGHTALYWYRQSLGQGPEFLIYFQGTGAADDSGLPNDRFFAVRPEGSVSTLKIQRTERGDSAVYLCASSLNFGPGYEQYFGPGTRLTVT.

At least ten counts were recorded for this clonotype. V gene TRBV28 combines with J gene TRBJ2-1; 9 bases are shared with TRBD2. Trimming took 2 bases from V and 8 from J; bases not matched to a gene: 7. This CDR3 has 15 amino acids. CDR1 is MDHEN, CDR2 SYDVKM, per germline. The CDR3 coding sequence is TGTGCCAGCAGTTTAGCGGGAGGGCCGCTGGATGAGCAGTTCTTC. The encoded protein is CASSLAGGPLDEQFF.